These T cell receptor beta chains were read from a single sample in a study of cytomegalovirus exposure and HLA in healthy donors. TCRdb keeps only in-frame clones here, not all; method: immunoSEQ multiplex PCR. The sample lists 120,000 or so clones; approximately 80% were seen once. The source material was PBMCs. These receptors all stem from a young man in good health and CMV-seronegative. Both conserved end residues are part of each CDR3. The order of the fields is V gene, D gene, J gene, clone size, CDR3 protein, CDR3 DNA. D genes are given only for firm matches. The listing skips clone size in some rows; elsewhere it reads once, few, many or a size class.

V gene: TRBV28
D gene: TRBD1
J gene: TRBJ2-7
clone size: -
CDR3 protein: CASPPPGQYTYEQYF
CDR3 DNA: TGTGCCAGCCCCCCCCCGGGACAGTACACCTACGAGCAGTACTTC

V gene: TRBV19
D gene: -
J gene: TRBJ1-5
clone size: -
CDR3 protein: CASSYTTGNQPQNF
CDR3 DNA: TGTGCCAGTAGTTACACGACAGGTAATCAGCCCCAGAATTTT

V gene: TRBV11-2
D gene: TRBD1
J gene: TRBJ2-7
clone size: -
CDR3 protein: CASSPVPGQGYEQYF
CDR3 DNA: TGTGCCAGCAGCCCAGTCCCGGGACAGGGGTACGAGCAGTACTTC

V gene: TRBV28
D gene: -
J gene: TRBJ2-5
clone size: once
CDR3 protein: CASSPRWRASEETQYF
CDR3 DNA: TGTGCCAGCAGTCCTAGGTGGCGGGCCAGCGAAGAGACCCAGTACTTC

V gene: TRBV6-1
D gene: TRBD1
J gene: TRBJ1-5
clone size: -
CDR3 protein: CASRPDRGAQPQHF
CDR3 DNA: TGTGCCAGCAGACCTGACAGGGGGGCTCAGCCCCAGCATTTT

V gene: TRBV11-2
D gene: -
J gene: TRBJ2-6
clone size: -
CDR3 protein: CASDSGISSGANVLTF
CDR3 DNA: TGTGCCAGCGATTCGGGAATCTCCTCTGGGGCCAACGTCCTGACTTTC

V gene: TRBV9
D gene: TRBD2
J gene: TRBJ2-1
clone size: -
CDR3 protein: CASSPGLAGNEQFF
CDR3 DNA: TGTGCCAGCAGCCCAGGACTAGCAGGCAATGAGCAGTTCTTC

V gene: TRBV11-3
D gene: -
J gene: TRBJ2-7
clone size: -
CDR3 protein: CASSLAREQYF
CDR3 DNA: TGTGCCAGCAGCTTAGCCCGCGAGCAGTACTTC

V gene: TRBV6-5
D gene: -
J gene: TRBJ1-1
clone size: -
CDR3 protein: CASSYSPTDARREAFF
CDR3 DNA: TGTGCCAGCAGTTACAGCCCGACAGACGCCCGCCGCGAAGCTTTCTTT

V gene: TRBV13
D gene: -
J gene: TRBJ2-7
clone size: -
CDR3 protein: CASSLKASHLSYEQYF
CDR3 DNA: TGTGCCAGCAGCTTAAAGGCTAGCCACCTCTCCTACGAGCAGTACTTC

V gene: TRBV5-6
D gene: TRBD2
J gene: TRBJ2-1
clone size: -
CDR3 protein: CASSAGWIAGVAYNEQFF
CDR3 DNA: TGTGCCAGCAGCGCCGGGTGGATAGCGGGTGTCGCCTACAATGAGCAGTTCTTC

V gene: TRBV7-9
D gene: -
J gene: TRBJ1-2
clone size: -
CDR3 protein: CASSLGGTGYGYPF
CDR3 DNA: TGTGCCAGCAGCTTAGGGGGAACAGGCTATGGCTACCCCTTC

V gene: TRBV7-8
D gene: -
J gene: TRBJ1-1
clone size: -
CDR3 protein: CASSRYRETVNTEAFF
CDR3 DNA: TGTGCCAGCAGCCGGTACAGGGAAACGGTGAACACTGAAGCTTTCTTT

V gene: TRBV27
D gene: -
J gene: TRBJ1-2
clone size: -
CDR3 protein: CASIPLGGSNYGYTF
CDR3 DNA: TGTGCCAGCATCCCTCTCGGGGGGTCTAACTATGGCTACACCTTC

V gene: TRBV5-6
D gene: -
J gene: TRBJ2-2
clone size: few
CDR3 protein: CASSLPGEGTGTGELFF
CDR3 DNA: TGTGCCAGCAGCCTCCCGGGGGAAGGGACGGGGACCGGGGAGCTGTTTTTT

V gene: TRBV4-1
D gene: TRBD2
J gene: TRBJ2-1
clone size: -
CDR3 protein: CASSHVGGRGYNEQFF
CDR3 DNA: TGCGCCAGCAGCCATGTAGGCGGGAGGGGCTACAATGAGCAGTTCTTC

V gene: TRBV30
D gene: -
J gene: TRBJ2-3
clone size: few
CDR3 protein: CASGDGVGDTQYF
CDR3 DNA: TGTGCCTCCGGTGACGGGGTAGGAGATACGCAGTATTTT